In its sample, the clone carrying this T cell receptor (beta chain) was seen a few times. No antigen is known for it. The sample originates from a study of T cell repertoires in cytomegalovirus infection. Study information: Public TCR beta signatures indicated both CMV infection and matching HLA type. Study results and limitations: Identification of carriers of CMV plus the relevant HLA was performed using cumulative public TCR beta family frequency.

Germline CDR1 SQVTM, CDR2 ANQGSEA. V shed 0 bases and J shed 3 bases, with 8 bases lying between them. The CDR3 runs 13 residues. Via MiXCR, TCRdb re-called the reads, giving one row per CDR3 protein. The table includes fewer than 200,000 distinct CDR3 sequences, more than 9% detected once. The chain couples TRBV29-1 to TRBJ1-2; D gene uncertain. The TCR comes from a human donor in good health (CMV status not recorded). Some clones in this sample may be carry-over from other donors' samples. Sequences were obtained from PBMCs. In DNA, the CDR3 is TGCAGCGTTGAAGAAGGACCGTACTATGGCTACACCTTC. Translating it yields CSVEEGPYYGYTF. The variable domain in full, completed from reference TRBV29-1 and TRBJ1-2, reads SAVISQKPSRDICQRGTSLTIQCQVDSQVTMMFWYRQQPGQSLTLIATANQGSEATYESGFVIDKFPISRPNLTFSTLTVSNMSPEDSSIYLCSVEEGPYYGYTFGSGTRLTVV.